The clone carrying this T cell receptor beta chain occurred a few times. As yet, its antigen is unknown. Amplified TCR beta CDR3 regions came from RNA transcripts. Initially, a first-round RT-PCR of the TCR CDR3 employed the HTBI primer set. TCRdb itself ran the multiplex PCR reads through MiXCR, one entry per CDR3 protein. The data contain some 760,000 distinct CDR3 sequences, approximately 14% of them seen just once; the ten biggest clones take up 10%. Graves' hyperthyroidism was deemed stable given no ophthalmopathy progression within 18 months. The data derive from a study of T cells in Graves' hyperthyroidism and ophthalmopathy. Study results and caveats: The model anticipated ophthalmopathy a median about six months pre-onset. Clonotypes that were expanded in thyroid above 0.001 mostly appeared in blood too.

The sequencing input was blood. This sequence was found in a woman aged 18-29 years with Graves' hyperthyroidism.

This chain's CDR3 is CSAPNPTSGVLEQYF. CDR3 coding DNA: TGCAGTGCTCCGAACCCGACTAGCGGGGTCTTGGAGCAGTACTTC. This chain links TRBV20-1 with TRBJ2-7; TRBD2 matches 11 bases. CDR3 length: 15 residues. The V and J ends lost 5 bases and 7 bases, in that order; junction bases with no gene match: 13. CDR1 is DFQATT and CDR2 is SNEGSKA in the germline V gene (reference sequence).